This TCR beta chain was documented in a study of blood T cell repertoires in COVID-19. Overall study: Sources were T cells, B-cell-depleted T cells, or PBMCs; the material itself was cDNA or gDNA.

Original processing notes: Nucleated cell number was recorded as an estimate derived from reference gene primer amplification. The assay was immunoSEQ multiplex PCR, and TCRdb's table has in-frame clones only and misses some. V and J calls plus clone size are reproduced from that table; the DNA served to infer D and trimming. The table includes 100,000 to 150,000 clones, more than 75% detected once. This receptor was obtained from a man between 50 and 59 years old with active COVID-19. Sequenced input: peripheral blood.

CDR3 residues: CASSLDAGVEAFF. CDR3 bases: TGTGCCAGCAGCTTGGACGCGGGGGTTGAAGCTTTCTTT. The rearrangement uses TRBV7-9 and TRBJ1-1; TRBD1 might be the D (5 bases). Trimming shortened V by 3 bases and J by 7 bases, and 12 bases separated the two germline ends. Germline V gene lookup returns CDR1 SEHNR and CDR2 FQNEAQ (reference sequence). The CDR3 has 13 residues.